This T cell receptor beta chain stems from a study of shared clonotypes between healthy human individuals. Study details: In total, the donors were a couple of women and a few men aged 18 to 49. Broader study findings: Sequencing depth was predicted to influence how clonotypes are shared among donors. A handful of donors shared 5% to 5.5% of their naive CD4 clonotypes.

Of note for this clone: Its antigen is currently unknown.

V dropped 4 bases and J dropped 2; count of bases not matched to a gene: 5. Germline V gene lookup returns CDR1 SQVTM and CDR2 ANQGSEA. This CDR3 has 13 residues. This table comes from immunoSEQ multiplex PCR, and its TCRdb copy is limited to in-frame clones, with some not included. This sample carries roughly 1,600,000 clones, 98% to 99% of them seen once, and the ten largest clones take 0.36%. Source material: naive CD4+ T cells sorted from blood. Sample subset: CD45RA+ positively selected. This receptor was taken from a man younger than 45 in good health. The rearrangement uses TRBV29-1 and TRBJ2-7; 7 bases are a match to TRBD2. This CDR3 reads CSVGGTITYEQYF. CDR3 nucleotides: TGCAGCGTTGGAGGGACTATCACCTACGAGCAGTACTTC.